These 16 T cell receptor beta chains were sequenced from one sample in a study of blood T cell repertoires in COVID-19. Method: immunoSEQ multiplex PCR; TCRdb's copy keeps in-frame clones and lacks some. The sample carries 210,000 or so clones, about four fifths recorded once. The sample was PBMCs or T cells enriched from blood (not recorded which). The receptors come from a woman aged 45-59 years who had been exposed to COVID-19.

A note on this clone: The same CDR3 can be traced to other DNA sequences in this sample. This chain links TRBV28 with TRBJ1-4; no definite D call. This CDR3 spans 14 amino acids. V lost 3 bases, J lost 3 bases, and 8 bases lay in between. Looked up from germline, CDR1 is MDHEN and CDR2 is SYDVKM. DNA for the CDR3: TGTGCCAGCAGTTTCCGGGGAGCTAATGAAAAACTGTTTTTT. Amino acid sequence: CASSFRGANEKLFF.

The gene calls are TRBV12-3 or TRBV12-4 and TRBJ1-2; no clear D. Deletions cut 8 bases from V and 8 bases from J, with 15 bases between. CDR3 length: 12 residues. CDR3 loop: CASGRLVRGYTF. The DNA of the CDR3 is TGTGCCAGCGGAAGATTAGTGAGGGGCTACACCTTC.

The chain combines TRBV6-5 with TRBJ1-2, with TRBD1 matching 7 bases. This CDR3 has 13 amino acids. Germline V lookup: CDR1 MNHEY, CDR2 SVGAGI. V shed 7 bases and J 4 bases; nucleotides not matched to a gene: 6. The CDR3 spells CASTETGRYGYTF. In nucleotides, the CDR3 is TGTGCCAGCACGGAGACAGGGCGCTATGGCTACACCTTC.

In its sample, this clone was seen once. The chain recombines TRBV11-2 with TRBJ1-2; maybe TRBD1 (6 bases). Per the germline V gene, CDR1 is SGHAT and CDR2 is FQNNGV. Trimming left V 6 bases short and J 4 bases short, with 12 bases between. This CDR3 has 13 amino acids. This chain's CDR3 is CASRPGGAYGYTF. The CDR3 DNA reads as TGTGCCAGCAGGCCGGGGGGGGCCTATGGCTACACCTTC.

The V call is TRBV20-1, the J call TRBJ2-5; a possible D gene is TRBD1 (5 bases). CDR3 size: 14 residues. Germline V lookup: CDR1 DFQATT, CDR2 SNEGSKA (reference sequence). Trimming removed 3 bases from V and 5 bases from J, with 16 bases in between. CDR3 sequence reads: CSASKAGSGETQYF. The CDR3 DNA follows: TGCAGTGCTAGTAAGGCCGGGTCAGGGGAGACCCAGTACTTC.

The chain recombines TRBV28 with TRBJ1-2; 7 bases fit TRBD1. V lost 6 bases, J lost 7 bases, and 11 bases stayed unmatched. Per germline, CDR1 MDHEN and CDR2 SYDVKM. CDR3 length equals 14 residues. The CDR3 reads CASSPGTVQLGYTF. CDR3 DNA: TGTGCCAGCAGCCCCGGGACAGTACAACTTGGCTACACCTTC.

This clone was seen a handful of times. This chain joins TRBV19 and TRBJ1-2; no clear D. Trimming took off 1 base at V and 2 bases at J, with 8 bases between the two ends. The CDR3 has 14 residues. Germline V gene lookup returns CDR1 LNHDA and CDR2 SQIVND (reference sequence). CDR3 residues: CASSIALSNYGYTF. DNA of the CDR3: TGTGCCAGTAGTATAGCCCTATCCAACTATGGCTACACCTTC.

The rearrangement uses TRBV3-1 (or the pseudogene TRBV3-2) and TRBJ2-5; TRBD2 matches at 7 bases. Germline-derived CDR1 and CDR2 are LGHDT and YNNKEL (reference sequence). The CDR3 contains 14 residues. V lost 3 bases to trimming and J lost 5 bases; unmatched junction nucleotides: 6. CDR3 loop: CASSQRGRRETQYF. CDR3 DNA sequence: TGTGCCAGCAGCCAGCGGGGGAGGCGGGAGACCCAGTACTTC.

This chain joins TRBV5-1 and TRBJ2-3; 11 nucleotides line up with TRBD2. Germline lookup yields CDR1 SGHRS and CDR2 YFSETQ. J gave up 2 bases and V 5 bases, and 4 bases lay outside the gene matches. The CDR3 runs to 15 residues. CDR3 sequence (DNA): TGCGCCAGCAGGCTAGCGGGGGGCTACACAGATACGCAGTATTTT. Amino acid sequence: CASRLAGGYTDTQYF.

J is TRBJ2-1 and V is TRBV30; 10 bases align to TRBD1. CDR3 length: 15 amino acids. Germline-derived CDR1 and CDR2 are GTSNPN and SVGIG (reference sequence). The ends lost 4 bases at V and 6 bases at J; junction bases unmatched: 9. The CDR3, as DNA: TGTGCCTGGATCGCAGGGGGACAGGGGAGCAATGAGCAGTTCTTC. Its translation: CAWIAGGQGSNEQFF.

The CDR3 coding sequence is TGCAGCGCCGAGATTACAGGGGGCGCGGGCTACACCTTC. It codes for CSAEITGGAGYTF. This chain connects TRBV29-1 to TRBJ1-2, with 9 bases matching TRBD1. The CDR3 runs 13 residues. V shed 7 bases, J shed 8 bases, and the junction held 11 bases outside the gene matches. CDR1 and CDR2 from the germline V gene are SQVTM and ANQGSEA.

The chain has TRBV6-1 and TRBJ1-6; 8 bases are shared with TRBD1. The CDR3 runs to 15 residues. The V gene end was trimmed by 0 bases and the J gene end by 14 bases; junction bases not matched to a gene: 9. Germline-derived CDR1 and CDR2 are MNHNS and SASEGT. The CDR3 DNA reads TGTGCCAGCAGTGAAGCGGAGGACAGGGACAGCACCCTCCACTTT. It translates to CASSEAEDRDSTLHF.

This chain links TRBV5-1 with TRBJ2-7; TRBD1 is a possible D gene (7 bases). Germline assignment: CDR1 SGHRS and CDR2 YFSETQ. This CDR3 has 15 residues. The V and J ends lost 1 base and 5 bases respectively, with 16 bases between them. The CDR3 sequence is CASSLSQGGSNEQYF. The DNA for the CDR3 is TGCGCCAGCAGCTTGAGTCAGGGGGGTTCGAACGAGCAGTACTTC.

The chain is built from TRBV29-1 and TRBJ1-3; 10 positions match TRBD1. The CDR3 spans 14 residues. V lost 4 bases and J lost 4; bases outside the gene matches: 4. Germline CDR1 and CDR2: SQVTM and ANQGSEA. For the CDR3, the DNA is TGCAGCGTTGGGGTGGGACAGGGGGGAAACACCATATATTTT. Its translation is CSVGVGQGGNTIYF.

V is TRBV5-6 and J is TRBJ1-6, with 10 bases lining up with TRBD1. V lost 4 bases, J lost 7 bases, and 5 bases stayed unmatched. The length of the CDR3 is 15 residues. CDR1 is SGHDT and CDR2 is YYEEEE in the germline V gene. Here the CDR3 reads CASSGTGVRNSPLHF. DNA of the CDR3: TGTGCCAGCAGCGGGACAGGGGTAAGGAATTCACCCCTCCACTTT.

The chain has TRBV12-5 and TRBJ1-3; D is ambiguous. This CDR3 has 13 amino acids. The germline V gene has CDR1 LGHNT and CDR2 FRNRAP. V was pared by 5 bases and J by 3 bases, with 8 bases between. The CDR3 DNA reads TGTGCTAGTGGTCCGGGAGGTGGAAACACCATATATTTT. As protein: CASGPGGGNTIYF.